The 9 T cell receptor beta chains in this list originate from one sample, sequenced in a study of radiation and T cells in renal cell carcinoma. Only in-frame clones appear in the TCRdb table, and some are missing; sequencing was by immunoSEQ multiplex PCR. The sample carries thousands of clones, under 70% recorded once. Specified treatment: treatment-naive control, cytoreductive nephrectomy. Sample: tumor tissue, taken from a patient whose treatment was nephrectomy without radiotherapy. The receptors come from a human donor with renal cell carcinoma.

Regarding this clone: Relative to the germline gene, one junction end is altered; a read error may explain this. The chain carries TRBV7-7 and TRBJ2-5; 8 nucleotides match TRBD1. In germline, CDR1 is SSHAT, CDR2 FNYEAQ (reference sequence). The CDR3 is 15 amino acids. CDR3 loop: CASSPLGQGRETQYF. CDR3 coding DNA: TGTGCTAGCAGCCCCCTTGGACAGGGTCGGGAGACCCAGTACTTC.

The chain couples TRBV4-1 to TRBJ1-2; D uncertain. V gave up 1 base and J gave up 10 bases, with 10 bases separating them. The germline V gene has CDR1 MGHRA and CDR2 YSYEKL. The CDR3 consists of 12 residues. DNA for the CDR3: TGCGCCAGCAGCCAAGTCGGGGAACCCTACACCTTC. Protein: CASSQVGEPYTF.

This clone was seen a few times. This chain connects TRBV2 to TRBJ2-6, with D possibly being TRBD2 (5 bases). Germline V lookup: CDR1 SNHLY, CDR2 FYNNEI. V was clipped by 7 bases and J by 0 bases, with 19 bases between them. The CDR3 is 18 amino acids. CDR3 sequence reads: CASMRVHGKHSGANVLTF. The CDR3 nucleotides read TGTGCCAGCATGAGGGTTCACGGGAAGCACTCTGGGGCCAACGTCCTGACTTTC.

V gene TRBV6-5 combines with J gene TRBJ1-1, with D hard to call. CDR3 length equals 14 residues. CDR1 is MNHEY and CDR2 is SVGAGI in the germline V gene. V was pared by 2 bases and J by 5 bases, with 12 bases between. The DNA of the CDR3 is TGTGCCAGCAGTTACGCAGGCTGGTCGACTGAAGCTTTCTTT. Encoded protein: CASSYAGWSTEAFF.

The rearrangement joins TRBV4-1 to TRBJ1-2, with TRBD1 matching 7 bases. V trimming: 4 bases; J trimming: 6 bases; junction bases outside the gene matches: 5. The CDR3 consists of 13 residues. The germline CDR1 and CDR2 sequences are MGHRA and YSYEKL. Here the CDR3 reads CASSLGTADGYTF. The CDR3 DNA sequence: TGCGCCAGCAGCCTCGGGACAGCGGATGGCTACACCTTC.

The chain is built from TRBV11-2 and TRBJ2-1; possible D gene TRBD2, 6 bases. Trimming cost V 1 base and J 7 bases, with 11 bases left between them. This CDR3 spans 14 amino acids. The germline V gene encodes CDR1 SGHAT and CDR2 FQNNGV. CDR3 DNA sequence: TGTGCCAGCAGCTTAGGTCTAGCGAAGAATGAGCAGTTCTTC. Translating it yields CASSLGLAKNEQFF.

The chain has TRBV18 and TRBJ2-7, with D uncertain. Germline CDR1 is KGHSH and CDR2 is LQKENI. The CDR3 is 13 residues long. The V gene lost 2 bases and the J gene lost 4 bases, with 9 bases spanning the gap. CDR3 amino acids: CASSPDYGYEQYF. CDR3 nucleotide sequence: TGTGCCAGCTCACCAGATTATGGGTACGAGCAGTACTTC.

The chain is built from TRBV7-2 and TRBJ2-7, with a weak D call TRBD2 (5 bases). Trimming took off 1 base at V and 2 bases at J, with 12 bases between the two ends. Per germline, CDR1 SGHTA and CDR2 FQGNSA. The CDR3 spans 15 residues. The CDR3, as DNA: TGTGCCAGCAGCTTAGGCCATGGGAGTCCCTACGAGCAGTACTTC. Protein sequence: CASSLGHGSPYEQYF.

This clone was counted only a few times. The CDR3 bases are TGTGCCAGCAGCTCGGGACTCCGGGATTCACCCCTCCACTTT. This gives the protein CASSSGLRDSPLHF. The rearrangement uses TRBV5-4 and TRBJ1-6, with a weak D call TRBD1 (5 bases). Germline V gives CDR1 SGHNT, CDR2 YYREEE (reference sequence). This CDR3 has 14 residues. V gave up 3 bases and J gave up 8 bases, with 12 bases separating them. Full variable domain (outside the CDR3, taken from reference TRBV5-4 and TRBJ1-6): ETGVTQSPTHLIKTRGQQVTLRCSSQSGHNTVSWYQQALGQGPQFIFQYYREEENGRGNFPPRFSGLQFPNYSSELNVNALELDDSALYLCASSSGLRDSPLHFGNGTRLTVT.